In its sample, the clone carrying this T cell receptor (beta chain) was seen a few times. Its cognate antigen is unknown. TCRdb reanalysed the RT-PCR reads using MiXCR and keeps one entry per CDR3 protein. The data hold about 480,000 distinct CDR3 sequences, with approximately 11% observed a single time. The data were taken from a study of response to subunit inactivated influenza vaccine. Between the trimmed V and J ends, which lost 5 bases and 5 bases, there was a span of 12 bases. This CDR3 contains 13 residues. In germline, CDR1 is LNHDA, CDR2 SQIVND (reference sequence). Study-level points and caveats: Authors suggested few new T cells are recruited by each seasonal influenza vaccination.

The TCR was taken from a man in his fifties who received an inactivated influenza vaccine. The genes are TRBV19 and TRBJ1-1; no clear D. The source was PBMCs from blood, collected 45 days after vaccination. The CDR3 region is CASSVQRETEAFF. In DNA, the CDR3 is TGTGCCAGTAGTGTACAACGGGAAACTGAAGCTTTCTTT.